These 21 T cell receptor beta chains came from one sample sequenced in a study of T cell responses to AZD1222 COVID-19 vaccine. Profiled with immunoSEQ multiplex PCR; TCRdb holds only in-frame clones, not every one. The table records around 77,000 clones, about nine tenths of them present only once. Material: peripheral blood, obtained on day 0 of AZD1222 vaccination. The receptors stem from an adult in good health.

CDR3 residues: CASSSPSGGAHNEQFF. The CDR3, as DNA: TGTGCCAGCAGTTCGCCTAGCGGGGGGGCCCACAATGAGCAGTTCTTC. The V gene is TRBV28, the J gene TRBJ2-1; 12 nucleotides agree with TRBD2. CDR1 MDHEN and CDR2 SYDVKM come from the germline V gene. The CDR3 has 16 residues. J lost 5 bases, V lost 4 bases, and 6 bases had no gene match.

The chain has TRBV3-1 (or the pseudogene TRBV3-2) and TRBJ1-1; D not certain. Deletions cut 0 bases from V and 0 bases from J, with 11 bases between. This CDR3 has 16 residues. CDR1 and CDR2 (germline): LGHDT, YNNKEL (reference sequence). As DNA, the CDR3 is TGTGCCAGCAGCCAAGATACTTGGGTAGTGAACACTGAAGCTTTCTTT. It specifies CASSQDTWVVNTEAFF.

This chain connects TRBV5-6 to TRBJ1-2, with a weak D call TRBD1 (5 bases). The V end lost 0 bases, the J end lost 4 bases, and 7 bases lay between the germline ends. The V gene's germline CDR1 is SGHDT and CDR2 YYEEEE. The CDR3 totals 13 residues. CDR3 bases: TGTGCCAGCAGCTTGGGGGGGAGCTATGGCTACACCTTC. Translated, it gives CASSLGGSYGYTF.

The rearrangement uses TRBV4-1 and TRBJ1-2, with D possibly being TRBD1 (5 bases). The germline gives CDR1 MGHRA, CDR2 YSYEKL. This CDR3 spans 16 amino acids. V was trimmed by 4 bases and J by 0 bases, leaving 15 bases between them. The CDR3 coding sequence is TGCGCCAGCAGCCCTTACCGGGGCAGCACTAACTATGGCTACACCTTC. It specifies CASSPYRGSTNYGYTF.

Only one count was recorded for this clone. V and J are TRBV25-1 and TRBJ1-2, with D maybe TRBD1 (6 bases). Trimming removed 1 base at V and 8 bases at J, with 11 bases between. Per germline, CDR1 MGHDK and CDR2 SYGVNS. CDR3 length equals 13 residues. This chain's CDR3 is CASSELGQRGYTF. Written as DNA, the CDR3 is TGTGCCAGCAGTGAATTAGGACAGAGGGGCTACACCTTC.

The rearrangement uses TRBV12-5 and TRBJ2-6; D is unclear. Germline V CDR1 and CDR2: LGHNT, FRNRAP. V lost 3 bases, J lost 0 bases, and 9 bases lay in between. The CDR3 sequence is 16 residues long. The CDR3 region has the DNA TGTGCTAGTGGTTTAGTCACGATCTCTGGGGCCAACGTCCTGACTTTC. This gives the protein CASGLVTISGANVLTF.

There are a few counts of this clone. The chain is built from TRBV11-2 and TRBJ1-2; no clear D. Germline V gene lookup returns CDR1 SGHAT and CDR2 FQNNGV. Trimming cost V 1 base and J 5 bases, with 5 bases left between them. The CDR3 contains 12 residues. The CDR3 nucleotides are TGTGCCAGCAGCTTAGGGGGTTATGGCTACACCTTC. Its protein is CASSLGGYGYTF.

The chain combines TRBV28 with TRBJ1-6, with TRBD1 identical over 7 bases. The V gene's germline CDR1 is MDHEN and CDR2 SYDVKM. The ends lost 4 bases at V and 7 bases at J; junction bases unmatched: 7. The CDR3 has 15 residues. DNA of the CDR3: TGTGCCAGCAGTTACCAGGGGGTACGGAATTCACCCCTCCACTTT. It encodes CASSYQGVRNSPLHF.

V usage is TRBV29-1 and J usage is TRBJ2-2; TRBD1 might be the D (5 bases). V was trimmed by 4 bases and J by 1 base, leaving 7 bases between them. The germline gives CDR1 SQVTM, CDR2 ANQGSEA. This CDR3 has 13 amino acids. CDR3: CSVVTGNTGELFF. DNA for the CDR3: TGCAGCGTTGTCACAGGGAACACCGGGGAGCTGTTTTTT.

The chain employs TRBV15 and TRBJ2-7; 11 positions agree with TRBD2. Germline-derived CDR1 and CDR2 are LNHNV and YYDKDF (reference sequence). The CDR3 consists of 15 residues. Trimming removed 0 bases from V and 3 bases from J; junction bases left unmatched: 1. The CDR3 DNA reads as TGTGCCACCAGCAGAGATACTAGCGGGGGCTACGAGCAGTACTTC. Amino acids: CATSRDTSGGYEQYF.

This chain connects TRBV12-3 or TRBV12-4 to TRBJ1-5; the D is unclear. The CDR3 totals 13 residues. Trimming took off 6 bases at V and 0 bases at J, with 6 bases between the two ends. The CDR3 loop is CASRLSSNQPQHF. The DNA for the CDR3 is TGTGCCAGCAGACTAAGTAGCAATCAGCCCCAGCATTTT.

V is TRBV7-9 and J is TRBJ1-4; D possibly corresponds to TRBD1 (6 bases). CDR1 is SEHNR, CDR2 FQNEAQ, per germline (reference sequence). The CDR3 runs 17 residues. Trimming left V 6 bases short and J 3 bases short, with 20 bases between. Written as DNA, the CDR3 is TGTGCCAGCAGACCCGGGACAAGCAAGGGGGCTAATGAAAAACTGTTTTTT. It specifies CASRPGTSKGANEKLFF.

The CDR3 bases are TGTGCCTGGAGACCGCGGGGGGGTATGAACACTGAAGCTTTCTTT. Protein product: CAWRPRGGMNTEAFF. This sequence joins TRBV30 and TRBJ1-1, with D tentatively TRBD1 (5 bases). Germline assignment: CDR1 GTSNPN and CDR2 SVGIG (reference sequence). The CDR3 sequence is 15 residues long. Trimming took 3 bases from V and 0 from J, leaving 14 bases between them.

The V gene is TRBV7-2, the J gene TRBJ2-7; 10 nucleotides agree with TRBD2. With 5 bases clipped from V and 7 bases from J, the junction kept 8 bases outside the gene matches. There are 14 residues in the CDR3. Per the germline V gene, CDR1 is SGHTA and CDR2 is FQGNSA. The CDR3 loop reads CASSLSGGAGEQYF. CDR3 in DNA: TGTGCCAGCAGCCTCAGCGGGGGGGCCGGGGAGCAGTACTTC.

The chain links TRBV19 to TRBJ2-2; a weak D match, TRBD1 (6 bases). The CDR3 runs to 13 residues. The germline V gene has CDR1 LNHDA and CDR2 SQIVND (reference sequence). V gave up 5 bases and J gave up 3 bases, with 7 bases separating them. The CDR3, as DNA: TGTGCCAGTAGTCGGACAGACACCGGGGAGCTGTTTTTT. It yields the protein CASSRTDTGELFF.

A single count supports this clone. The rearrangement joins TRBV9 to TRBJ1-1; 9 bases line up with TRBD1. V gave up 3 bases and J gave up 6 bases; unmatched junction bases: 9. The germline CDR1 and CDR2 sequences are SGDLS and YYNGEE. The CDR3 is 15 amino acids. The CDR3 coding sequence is TGTGCCAGCAGCGCCCGGGACAGGGCCCCTCCTGAAGCTTTCTTT. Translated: CASSARDRAPPEAFF.

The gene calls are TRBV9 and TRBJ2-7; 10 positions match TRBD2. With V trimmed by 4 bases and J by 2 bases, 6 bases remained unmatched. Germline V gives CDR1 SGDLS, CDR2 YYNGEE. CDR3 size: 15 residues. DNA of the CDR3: TGTGCCAGCAGCTTAGGACTAGCGGCAACCTACGAGCAGTACTTC. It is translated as CASSLGLAATYEQYF.

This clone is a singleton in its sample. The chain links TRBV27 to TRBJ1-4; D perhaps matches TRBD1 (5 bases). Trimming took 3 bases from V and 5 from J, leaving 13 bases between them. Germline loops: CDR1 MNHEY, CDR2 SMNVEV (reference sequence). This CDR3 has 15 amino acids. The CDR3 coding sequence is TGTGCCAGCAGTTTTTTGACAGACAAAAATGAAAAACTGTTTTTT. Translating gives CASSFLTDKNEKLFF.

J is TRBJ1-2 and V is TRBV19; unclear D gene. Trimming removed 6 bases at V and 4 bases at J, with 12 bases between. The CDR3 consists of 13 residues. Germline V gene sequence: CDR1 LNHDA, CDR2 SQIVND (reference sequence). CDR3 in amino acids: CASSTTMLYGYTF. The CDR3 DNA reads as TGTGCCAGTAGCACGACAATGCTCTATGGCTACACCTTC.

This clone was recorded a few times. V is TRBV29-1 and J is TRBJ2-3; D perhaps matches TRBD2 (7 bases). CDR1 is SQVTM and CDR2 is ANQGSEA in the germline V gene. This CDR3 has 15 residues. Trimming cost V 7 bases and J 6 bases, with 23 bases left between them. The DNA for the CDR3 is TGCAGCGCCCGGAGGGGGGGCCCCGGCGGTGATACGCAGTATTTT. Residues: CSARRGGPGGDTQYF.

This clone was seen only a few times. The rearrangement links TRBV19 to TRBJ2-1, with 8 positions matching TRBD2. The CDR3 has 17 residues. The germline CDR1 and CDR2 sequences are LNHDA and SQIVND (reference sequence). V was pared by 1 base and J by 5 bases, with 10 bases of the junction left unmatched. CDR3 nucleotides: TGTGCCAGTAGTATAGTTTCGGGGGGGGTCGGCAACAATGAGCAGTTCTTC. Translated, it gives CASSIVSGGVGNNEQFF.